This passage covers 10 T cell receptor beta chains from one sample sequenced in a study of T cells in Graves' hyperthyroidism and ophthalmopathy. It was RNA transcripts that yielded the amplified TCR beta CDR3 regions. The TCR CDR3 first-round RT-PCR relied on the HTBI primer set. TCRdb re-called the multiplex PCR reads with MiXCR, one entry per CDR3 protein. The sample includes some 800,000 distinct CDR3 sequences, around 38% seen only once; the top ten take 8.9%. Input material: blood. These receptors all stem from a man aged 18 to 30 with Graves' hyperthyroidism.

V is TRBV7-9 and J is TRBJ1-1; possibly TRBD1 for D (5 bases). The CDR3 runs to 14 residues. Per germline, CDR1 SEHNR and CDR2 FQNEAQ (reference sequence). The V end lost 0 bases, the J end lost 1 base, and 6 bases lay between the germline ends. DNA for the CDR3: TGTGCCAGCAGCTTAGCACAGGAGAACACTGAAGCTTTCTTT. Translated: CASSLAQENTEAFF. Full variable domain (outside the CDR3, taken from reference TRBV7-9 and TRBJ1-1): DTGVSQNPRHKITKRGQNVTFRCDPISEHNRLYWYRQTLGQGPEFLTYFQNEAQLEKSRLLSDRFSAERPKGSFSTLEIQRTEQGDSAMYLCASSLAQENTEAFFGQGTRLTVV.

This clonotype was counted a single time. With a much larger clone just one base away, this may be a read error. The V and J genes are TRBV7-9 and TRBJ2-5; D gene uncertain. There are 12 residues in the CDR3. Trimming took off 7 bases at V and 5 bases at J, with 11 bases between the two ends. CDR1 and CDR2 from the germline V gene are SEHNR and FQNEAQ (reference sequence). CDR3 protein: CASKSFQETQYF. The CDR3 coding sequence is TGTGCCAGCAAAAGTTTCCAGGAGACCCAGTACTTC.

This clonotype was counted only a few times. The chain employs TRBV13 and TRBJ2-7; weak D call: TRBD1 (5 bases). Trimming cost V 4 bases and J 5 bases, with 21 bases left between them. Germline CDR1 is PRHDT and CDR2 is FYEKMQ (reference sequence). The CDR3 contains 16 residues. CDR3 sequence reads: CASSSTQSNRPHEQYF. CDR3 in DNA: TGTGCCAGCAGCTCTACCCAAAGCAACAGGCCCCACGAGCAGTACTTC.

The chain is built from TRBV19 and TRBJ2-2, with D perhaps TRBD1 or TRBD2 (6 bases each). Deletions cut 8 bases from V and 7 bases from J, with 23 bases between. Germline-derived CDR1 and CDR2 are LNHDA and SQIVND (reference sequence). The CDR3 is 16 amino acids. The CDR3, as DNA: TGTGCCAGTCACCCCCATCAATGGGGGGCGAACGGGGAGCTGTTTTTT. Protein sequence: CASHPHQWGANGELFF.

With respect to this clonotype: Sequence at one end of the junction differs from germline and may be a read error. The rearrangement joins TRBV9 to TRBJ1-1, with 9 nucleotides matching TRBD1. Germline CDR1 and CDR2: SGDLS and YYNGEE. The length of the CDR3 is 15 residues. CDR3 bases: TGTGCCAGCGGCGTGGGACAGGGCTCAGTTGGTACAGCTTTCTTT. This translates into CASGVGQGSVGTAFF.

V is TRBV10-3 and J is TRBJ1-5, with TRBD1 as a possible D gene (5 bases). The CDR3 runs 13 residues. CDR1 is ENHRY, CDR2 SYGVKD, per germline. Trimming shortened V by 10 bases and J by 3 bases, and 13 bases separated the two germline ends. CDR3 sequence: CATGTVANQPQHF. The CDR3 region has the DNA TGTGCCACCGGGACGGTCGCCAATCAGCCCCAGCATTTT.

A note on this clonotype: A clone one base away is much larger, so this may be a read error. This CDR3 is CSFDFTGQSTEAFF. The CDR3 DNA reads as TGCAGCTTTGACTTTACAGGGCAGAGCACTGAAGCTTTCTTT. This chain links TRBV29-1 with TRBJ1-1, with a possible D match to TRBD1 (6 bases). Germline lookup yields CDR1 SQVTM and CDR2 ANQGSEA. The CDR3 runs 14 residues.

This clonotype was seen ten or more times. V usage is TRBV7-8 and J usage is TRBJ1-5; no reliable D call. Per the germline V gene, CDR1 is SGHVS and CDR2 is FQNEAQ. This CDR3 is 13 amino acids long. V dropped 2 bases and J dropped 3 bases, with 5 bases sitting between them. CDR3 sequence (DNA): TGTGCCAGCAGCTTACACTACAATCAGCCCCAGCATTTT. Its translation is CASSLHYNQPQHF.

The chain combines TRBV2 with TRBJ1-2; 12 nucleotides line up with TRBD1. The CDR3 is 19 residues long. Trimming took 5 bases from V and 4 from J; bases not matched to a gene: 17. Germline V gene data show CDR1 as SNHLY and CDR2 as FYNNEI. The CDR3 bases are TGTGCCAGCAGTTTCGAAACTAGTCCCGGGACAGGGGGCGTCTATGGCTACACCTTC. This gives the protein CASSFETSPGTGGVYGYTF.

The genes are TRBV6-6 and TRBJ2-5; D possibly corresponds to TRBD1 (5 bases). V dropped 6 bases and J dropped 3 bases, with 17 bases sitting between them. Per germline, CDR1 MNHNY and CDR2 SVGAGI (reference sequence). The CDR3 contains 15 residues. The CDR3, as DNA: TGTGCCAGCAGGATATACAGGTCTCGGGAAGAGACCCAGTACTTC. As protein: CASRIYRSREETQYF.